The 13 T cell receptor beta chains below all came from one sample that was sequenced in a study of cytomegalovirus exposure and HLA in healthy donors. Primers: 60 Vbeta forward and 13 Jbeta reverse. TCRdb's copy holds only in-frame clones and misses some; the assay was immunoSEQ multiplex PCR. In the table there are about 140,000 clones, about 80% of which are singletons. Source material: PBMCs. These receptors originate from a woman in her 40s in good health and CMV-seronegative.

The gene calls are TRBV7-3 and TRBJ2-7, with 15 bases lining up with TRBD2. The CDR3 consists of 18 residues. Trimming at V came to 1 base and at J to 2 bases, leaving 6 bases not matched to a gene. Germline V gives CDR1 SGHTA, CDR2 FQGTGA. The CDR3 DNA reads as TGTGCCAGCAGCTTAAGAGGGGGGACTAGCGGGAGGACCTACGAGCAGTACTTC. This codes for CASSLRGGTSGRTYEQYF.

The CDR3 coding sequence is TGTGCCAGCAGCCGAGGTGGAGGGGTCGATGGCTACACCTTC. As protein: CASSRGGGVDGYTF. This chain joins TRBV6-5 and TRBJ1-2; a weak D match, TRBD1 (5 bases). Germline lookup yields CDR1 MNHEY and CDR2 SVGAGI. The length of the CDR3 is 14 residues. V dropped 6 bases and J dropped 6 bases, with 17 bases sitting between them.

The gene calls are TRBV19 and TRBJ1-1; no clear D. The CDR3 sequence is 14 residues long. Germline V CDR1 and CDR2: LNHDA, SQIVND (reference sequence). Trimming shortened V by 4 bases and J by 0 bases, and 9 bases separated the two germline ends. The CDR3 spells CASSTRTLNTEAFF. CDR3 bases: TGTGCCAGTAGTACCCGGACTTTGAACACTGAAGCTTTCTTT.

CDR3 sequence: CASSRGRDEQYF. CDR3 in DNA: TGCGCCAGCAGCCGAGGCCGGGACGAGCAGTACTTC. The J gene is TRBJ2-7, the V gene TRBV4-1; D ambiguous. V gave up 4 bases and J gave up 5 bases, with 9 bases separating them. Looked up from germline, CDR1 is MGHRA and CDR2 is YSYEKL. CDR3 length equals 12 residues.

The CDR3 DNA follows: TGTGCCAGCAGTATGGACAGGTATTCACCCCTCCACTTT. As protein: CASSMDRYSPLHF. The chain is built from TRBV28 and TRBJ1-6; the match to TRBD1 covers 7 bases. The CDR3 totals 13 residues. J lost 8 bases, V lost 5 bases, and 3 bases had no gene match. Germline V gives CDR1 MDHEN, CDR2 SYDVKM. Using reference TRBV28 and TRBJ1-6 for the parts outside the CDR3, the full variable domain is DVKVTQSSRYLVKRTGEKVFLECVQDMDHENMFWYRQDPGLGLRLIYFSYDVKMKEKGDIPEGYSVSREKKERFSLILESASTNQTSMYLCASSMDRYSPLHFGNGTRLTVT.

The CDR3 DNA reads TGTGCCAGCAGCTCTACTTCCGGGACAGGCGCCTCTGGGGCCAACGTCCTGACTTTC. It codes for CASSSTSGTGASGANVLTF. This sequence joins TRBV7-3 and TRBJ2-6, with 8 positions matching TRBD1. Per germline, CDR1 SGHTA and CDR2 FQGTGA. This CDR3 contains 19 residues. The ends lost 4 bases at V and 0 bases at J; junction bases unmatched: 11.

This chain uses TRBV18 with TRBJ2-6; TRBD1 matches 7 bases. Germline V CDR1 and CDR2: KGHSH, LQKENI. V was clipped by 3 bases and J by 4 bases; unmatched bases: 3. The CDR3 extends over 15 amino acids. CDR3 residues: CASSPTGYGANVLTF. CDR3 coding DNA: TGTGCCAGCTCACCGACAGGGTACGGGGCCAACGTCCTGACTTTC. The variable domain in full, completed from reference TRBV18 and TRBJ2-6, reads NAGVMQNPRHLVRRRGQEARLRCSPMKGHSHVYWYRQLPEEGLKFMVYLQKENIIDESGMPKERFSAEFPKEGPSILRIQQVVRGDSAAYFCASSPTGYGANVLTFGAGSRLTVL.

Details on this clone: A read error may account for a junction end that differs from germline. CDR3 nucleotides: TGCGCCAGCAGCGGAGGGACAGGAAATCTCTTC. Translating gives CASSGGTGNLF. The V and J genes are TRBV5-1 and TRBJ1-2, with TRBD1 matching 8 bases. This CDR3 has 11 residues. Germline CDR1 SGHRS, CDR2 YFSETQ. Full variable domain (missing parts from reference TRBV5-1 and TRBJ1-2): KAGVTQTPRYLIKTRGQQVTLSCSPISGHRSVSWYQQTPGQGLQFLFEYFSETQRNKGNFPGRFSGRQFSNSRSEMNVSTLELGDSALYLCASSGGTGNLFGSGTRLTVV.

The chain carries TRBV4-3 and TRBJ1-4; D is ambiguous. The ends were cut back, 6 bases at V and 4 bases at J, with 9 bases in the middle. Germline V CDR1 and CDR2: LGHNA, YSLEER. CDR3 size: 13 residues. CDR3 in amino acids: CASSSNRNEKLFF. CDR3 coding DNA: TGCGCCAGCAGTAGTAACCGTAATGAAAAACTGTTTTTT.

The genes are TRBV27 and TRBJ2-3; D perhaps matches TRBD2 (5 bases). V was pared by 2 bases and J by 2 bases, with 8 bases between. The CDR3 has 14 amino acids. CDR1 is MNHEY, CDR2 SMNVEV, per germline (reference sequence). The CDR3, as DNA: TGTGCCAGCAGTTTAAGCGGAAACACAGATACGCAGTATTTT. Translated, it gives CASSLSGNTDTQYF.

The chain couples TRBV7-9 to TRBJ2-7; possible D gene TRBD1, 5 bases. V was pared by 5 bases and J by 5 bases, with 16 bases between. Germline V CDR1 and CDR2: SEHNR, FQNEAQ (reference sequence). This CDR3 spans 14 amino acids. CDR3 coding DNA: TGTGCCAGCAGCGTGACAGCAACCCTTGACGAGCAGTACTTC. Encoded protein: CASSVTATLDEQYF.

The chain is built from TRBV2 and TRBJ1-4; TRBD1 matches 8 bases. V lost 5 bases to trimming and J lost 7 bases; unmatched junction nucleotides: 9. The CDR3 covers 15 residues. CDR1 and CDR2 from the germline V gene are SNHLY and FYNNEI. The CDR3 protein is CASSTTQGAGEKLFF. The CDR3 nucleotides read TGTGCCAGCAGTACGACCCAGGGGGCGGGTGAAAAACTGTTTTTT.

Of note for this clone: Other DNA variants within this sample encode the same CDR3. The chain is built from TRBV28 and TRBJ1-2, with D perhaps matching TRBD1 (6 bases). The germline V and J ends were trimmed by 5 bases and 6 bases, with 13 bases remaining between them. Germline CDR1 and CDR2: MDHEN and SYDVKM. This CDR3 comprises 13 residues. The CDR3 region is CASSPLRQDGYTF. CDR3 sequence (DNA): TGTGCCAGCAGTCCATTGAGACAGGATGGCTACACCTTC.